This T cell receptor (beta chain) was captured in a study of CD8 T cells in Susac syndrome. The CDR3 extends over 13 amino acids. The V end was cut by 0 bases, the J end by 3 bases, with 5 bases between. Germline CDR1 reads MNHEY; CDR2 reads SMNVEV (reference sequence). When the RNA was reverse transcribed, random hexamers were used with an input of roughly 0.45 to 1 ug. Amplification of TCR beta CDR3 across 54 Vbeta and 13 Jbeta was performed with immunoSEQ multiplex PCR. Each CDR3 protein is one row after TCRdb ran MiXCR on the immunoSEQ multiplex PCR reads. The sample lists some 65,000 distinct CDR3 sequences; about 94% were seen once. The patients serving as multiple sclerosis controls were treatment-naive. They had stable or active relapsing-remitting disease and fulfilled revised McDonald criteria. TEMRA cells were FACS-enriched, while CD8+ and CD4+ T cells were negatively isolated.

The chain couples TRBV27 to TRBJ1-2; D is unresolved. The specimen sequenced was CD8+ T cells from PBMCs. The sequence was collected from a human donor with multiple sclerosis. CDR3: CASSLSADYGYTF. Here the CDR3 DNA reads TGTGCCAGCAGTTTATCGGCTGACTATGGCTACACCTTC.